A single sample is the source of the 7 T cell receptor beta chains below, sequenced in a study of T cell responses to AZD1222 COVID-19 vaccine. Some clones are missing from TCRdb's copy, which holds only in-frame ones; the method was immunoSEQ multiplex PCR. The data contain about 130,000 clones, around 89% of them singletons. The material was peripheral blood, obtained on day 0 of AZD1222 vaccination. The receptors were gathered from an adult in good health.

The chain recombines TRBV15 with TRBJ2-1; tentatively, D is TRBD2 (6 bases). This CDR3 contains 19 residues. Germline-derived CDR1 and CDR2 are LNHNV and YYDKDF (reference sequence). V lost 1 base and J lost 10, with 29 bases in between. This CDR3 reads CATSRVEGAAHSSGGEQFF. DNA for the CDR3: TGTGCCACCAGCAGAGTGGAGGGAGCAGCCCATAGTTCAGGAGGAGAGCAGTTCTTC.

V usage is TRBV18 and J usage is TRBJ2-7; 7 bases agree with TRBD1. Germline V lookup: CDR1 KGHSH, CDR2 LQKENI. V was pared by 0 bases and J by 1 base, with 3 bases of the junction left unmatched. The CDR3 totals 15 residues. CDR3 in DNA: TGTGCCAGCTCACCACCAGGGACAGCATCCTACGAGCAGTACTTC. Protein sequence: CASSPPGTASYEQYF.

The chain links TRBV29-1 to TRBJ2-1; 9 bases line up with TRBD2. From germline, CDR1 is SQVTM and CDR2 ANQGSEA. J was trimmed by 6 bases and V by 0 bases; bases with no gene match: 12. CDR3 length: 17 amino acids. The CDR3: CSVEDLPLAGLSNEQFF. CDR3 coding DNA: TGCAGCGTTGAAGATCTCCCACTAGCGGGTCTTTCCAATGAGCAGTTCTTC.

V gene TRBV10-3 combines with J gene TRBJ2-3, with TRBD1 as a possible D gene (5 bases). The CDR3 has 16 amino acids. V shed 0 bases and J shed 4 bases, with 14 bases lying between them. The germline V gene has CDR1 ENHRY and CDR2 SYGVKD. The DNA for the CDR3 is TGTGCCATCAGTGAGTCCCCGGTTGGGGCGGCAGATACGCAGTATTTT. It codes for CAISESPVGAADTQYF.

The genes are TRBV5-1 and TRBJ1-1; D gene unclear. This CDR3 has 13 residues. The germline gives CDR1 SGHRS, CDR2 YFSETQ. V was shortened by 0 bases and J by 9 bases, with 12 bases between the two germline ends. For the CDR3, the DNA is TGCGCCAGCAGCTTGGGAGTCCTTCATAAAGCTTTCTTT. Translation: CASSLGVLHKAFF. The variable domain in full, completed from reference TRBV5-1 and TRBJ1-1, reads KAGVTQTPRYLIKTRGQQVTLSCSPISGHRSVSWYQQTPGQGLQFLFEYFSETQRNKGNFPGRFSGRQFSNSRSEMNVSTLELGDSALYLCASSLGVLHKAFFGQGTRLTVV.

V usage is TRBV4-2 and J usage is TRBJ2-5; maybe TRBD2 (5 bases). The germline V and J ends were trimmed by 6 bases and 0 bases, with 26 bases remaining between them. CDR3 size: 19 residues. Per germline, CDR1 LGHNA and CDR2 YNFKEQ. The CDR3 bases are TGTGCCAGCAGTCATGTGGACTGGGTTCGAACGGGGTACCAAGAGACCCAGTACTTC. This encodes CASSHVDWVRTGYQETQYF.

The chain joins TRBV7-2 to TRBJ2-5; unclear D gene. The V gene's germline CDR1 is SGHTA and CDR2 FQGNSA. This CDR3 contains 12 residues. Trimming left V 1 base short and J 5 bases short, with 5 bases between. The CDR3 DNA reads TGTGCCAGCAGCTTAGGCACCGAGACCCAGTACTTC. This translates into CASSLGTETQYF.